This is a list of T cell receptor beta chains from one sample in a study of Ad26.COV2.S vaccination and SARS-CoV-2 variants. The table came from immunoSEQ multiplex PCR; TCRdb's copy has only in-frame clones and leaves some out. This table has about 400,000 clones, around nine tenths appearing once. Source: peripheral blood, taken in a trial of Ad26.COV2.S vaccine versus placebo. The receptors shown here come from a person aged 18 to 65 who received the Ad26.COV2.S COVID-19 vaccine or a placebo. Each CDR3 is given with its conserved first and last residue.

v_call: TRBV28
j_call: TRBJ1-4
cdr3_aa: CASSITGGNEKLFF

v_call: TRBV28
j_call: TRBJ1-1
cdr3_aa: CASSLTDSIMNTEAFF

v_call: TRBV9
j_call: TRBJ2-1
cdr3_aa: CASSVEGLERNEQFF

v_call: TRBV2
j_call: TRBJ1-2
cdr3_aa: CASSEALGVKYYGYTF

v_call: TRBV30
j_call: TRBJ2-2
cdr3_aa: CAWSSSGRAIGELFF

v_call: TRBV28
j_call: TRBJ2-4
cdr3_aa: CASNRGAKNIQYF

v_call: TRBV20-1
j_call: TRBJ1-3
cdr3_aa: CSASLAGPSGNTIYF

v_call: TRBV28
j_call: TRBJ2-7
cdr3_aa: CASSSTGSSYEQYF

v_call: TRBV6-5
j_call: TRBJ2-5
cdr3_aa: CATNPFRGKGETQYF

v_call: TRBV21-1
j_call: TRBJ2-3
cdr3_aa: CASSKLGIRVDTQYF